A single sample gave rise to the 24 T cell receptor beta chains below, sequenced in a study of shared T cell receptors in the human thymus. Produced via immunoSEQ multiplex PCR; TCRdb's table is partial and in-frame only. In the table there are about 400,000 clones, 85% to 95% of which are singletons. Sequenced material: thymocytes. The receptors come from a human donor.

The chain is built from TRBV11-2 and TRBJ2-7; a weak D match, TRBD1 (6 bases). The germline V and J ends were trimmed by 5 bases and 0 bases, with 14 bases remaining between them. From germline, CDR1 is SGHAT and CDR2 FQNNGV. There are 15 residues in the CDR3. For the CDR3, the DNA is TGTGCCAGCAGCCCCAGGGGACCAAGCTCCTACGAGCAGTACTTC. Translation gives CASSPRGPSSYEQYF.

In its sample, this clone was seen once. V usage is TRBV15 and J usage is TRBJ1-2, with D possibly TRBD1 on 5 matching bases. Germline loops: CDR1 LNHNV, CDR2 YYDKDF (reference sequence). Trimming shortened V by 8 bases and J by 6 bases, and 22 bases separated the two germline ends. There are 15 residues in the CDR3. CDR3 nucleotide sequence: TGTGCCACCCGCCCAAGAGGACCCGGAGGGGATGGCTACACCTTC. It is translated as CATRPRGPGGDGYTF.

The chain couples TRBV30 to TRBJ2-7, with 9 bases matching TRBD2. CDR1 GTSNPN and CDR2 SVGIG come from the germline V gene (reference sequence). This CDR3 contains 20 residues. V shed 4 bases and J 1 base; nucleotides not matched to a gene: 23. The CDR3 nucleotides are TGTGCCTGGACTGCTCCGGGACTAGCTCAGAGTCATCATTCTTCCTACGAGCAGTACTTC. This translates into CAWTAPGLAQSHHSSYEQYF. The full variable domain, its missing parts supplied by reference TRBV30 and TRBJ2-7, is SQTIHQWPATLVQPVGSPLSLECTVEGTSNPNLYWYRQAAGRGLQLLFYSVGIGQISSEVPQNLSASRPQDRQFILSSKKLLLSDSGFYLCAWTAPGLAQSHHSSYEQYFGPGTRLTVT.

CDR3 sequence: CASSSLTIPYEQYF. CDR3 DNA: TGCGCCAGCAGCTCGCTCACGATCCCCTACGAGCAGTACTTC. V and J are TRBV5-1 and TRBJ2-7; D is undetermined. Germline V gene sequence: CDR1 SGHRS, CDR2 YFSETQ. This CDR3 is built from 14 residues. The V gene lost 3 bases and the J gene lost 2 bases, with 12 bases spanning the gap. The whole variable domain, remainder taken from reference TRBV5-1 and TRBJ2-7, is KAGVTQTPRYLIKTRGQQVTLSCSPISGHRSVSWYQQTPGQGLQFLFEYFSETQRNKGNFPGRFSGRQFSNSRSEMNVSTLELGDSALYLCASSSLTIPYEQYFGPGTRLTVT.

The gene calls are TRBV28 and TRBJ2-5; 8 bases align to TRBD2. Germline V gene lookup returns CDR1 MDHEN and CDR2 SYDVKM. The trim removed 1 base at V and 5 bases at J, leaving 6 bases unmatched. CDR3 length equals 15 residues. The CDR3 loop is CASSLYGRAGETQYF. CDR3 DNA sequence: TGTGCCAGCAGTTTATACGGGAGGGCTGGGGAGACCCAGTACTTC. Together with reference TRBV28 and TRBJ2-5, the CDR3 gives the full variable domain: DVKVTQSSRYLVKRTGEKVFLECVQDMDHENMFWYRQDPGLGLRLIYFSYDVKMKEKGDIPEGYSVSREKKERFSLILESASTNQTSMYLCASSLYGRAGETQYFGPGTRLLVL.

This clone was picked up one time. The V call is TRBV21-1, the J call TRBJ2-7. TRBV21-1 is recorded as a pseudogene. This CDR3 region has 13 residues. The CDR3 DNA is TGTGCCAGCAGCTCAAAGGGAAGGGACGAGCAGTACTTC. It codes for CASSSKGRDEQYF.

The chain combines TRBV5-1 with TRBJ2-1; the match to TRBD2 covers 11 bases. This CDR3 has 16 amino acids. The V gene's germline CDR1 is SGHRS and CDR2 YFSETQ. With 2 bases clipped from V and 8 bases from J, the junction kept 9 bases outside the gene matches. CDR3 protein: CASSFTLAGGGDEQFF. In nucleotides, the CDR3 is TGCGCCAGCAGCTTCACCCTAGCGGGAGGTGGGGATGAGCAGTTCTTC.

The V gene is TRBV29-1, the J gene TRBJ2-5, with 7 bases fitting TRBD1. J was trimmed by 2 bases and V by 0 bases; bases with no gene match: 6. CDR1 and CDR2 (germline): SQVTM, ANQGSEA. The CDR3 has 15 residues. The CDR3 reads CSVEESRDRQETQYF. In DNA, the CDR3 is TGCAGCGTTGAAGAATCGAGGGACAGACAAGAGACCCAGTACTTC. The variable domain in full, completed from reference TRBV29-1 and TRBJ2-5, reads SAVISQKPSRDICQRGTSLTIQCQVDSQVTMMFWYRQQPGQSLTLIATANQGSEATYESGFVIDKFPISRPNLTFSTLTVSNMSPEDSSIYLCSVEESRDRQETQYFGPGTRLLVL.

This chain links TRBV6-5 with TRBJ2-1; possible D gene TRBD1, 5 bases. Germline CDR1 reads MNHEY; CDR2 reads SVGAGI. This CDR3 contains 15 residues. Trimming stripped 4 bases from V and 2 bases from J, with 12 bases between. DNA of the CDR3: TGTGCCAGCAGTTCCCCAGGGCCTGCCTACAATGAGCAGTTCTTC. Translating gives CASSSPGPAYNEQFF.

CDR3 sequence: CASSPLSAHEVTSGANVLTF. DNA of the CDR3: TGTGCCAGCAGCCCTTTGAGCGCCCATGAGGTCACCTCTGGGGCCAACGTCCTGACTTTC. V and J are TRBV4-2 and TRBJ2-6; D remains unclear. Germline values: CDR1 LGHNA, CDR2 YNFKEQ. The CDR3 runs to 20 residues. Between the trimmed V and J ends, which lost 4 bases and 0 bases, there was a span of 22 bases.

The chain couples TRBV7-8 to TRBJ2-2, with D possibly being TRBD1 or TRBD2 (5 bases each). The CDR3 loop spans 15 amino acids. Trimming took 2 bases from V and 5 from J, leaving 12 bases between them. Germline V gene lookup returns CDR1 SGHVS and CDR2 FQNEAQ. The CDR3 sequence is CASSLKGWGTGELFF. Written as DNA, the CDR3 is TGTGCCAGCAGCTTAAAGGGGTGGGGGACCGGGGAGCTGTTTTTT.

The chain recombines TRBV3-2 with TRBJ2-2. TRBV3-2 represents a pseudogene. CDR3 length: 9 amino acids. The DNA for the CDR3 is TGTGCCAGCAGCCAGGAACTGTTTTTT. Amino acid sequence: CASSQELFF.

V gene TRBV10-1 combines with J gene TRBJ2-6; D gene uncertain. This CDR3 spans 18 amino acids. Per germline, CDR1 WNHNN and CDR2 SYGVQD (reference sequence). With 0 bases removed from V and 1 base from J, the gap between germline ends came to 13 bases. The DNA for the CDR3 is TGCGCCAGCAGTGAGTCGAGAGGCGAAGATTCTGGGGCCAACGTCCTGACTTTC. Its protein product is CASSESRGEDSGANVLTF.

This rearrangement joins TRBV9 to TRBJ2-7; 10 bases agree with TRBD2. This CDR3 has 17 residues. The germline CDR1 and CDR2 sequences are SGDLS and YYNGEE. J was trimmed by 1 base and V by 3 bases; bases with no gene match: 10. The CDR3 DNA reads TGTGCCAGCAGCGAGACCTCTACTAGCGGGGCTTCCTACGAGCAGTACTTC. Translation: CASSETSTSGASYEQYF.

The rearrangement joins TRBV29-1 to TRBJ2-1; D assignment may be TRBD1 or TRBD2 (6 bases each). Germline CDR1 SQVTM, CDR2 ANQGSEA. Trimming took off 3 bases at V and 3 bases at J, with 18 bases between the two ends. CDR3 length equals 16 residues. This chain's CDR3 is CSVEGGGGESYNEQFF. The CDR3 coding sequence is TGCAGCGTTGAGGGGGGCGGCGGAGAGAGCTACAATGAGCAGTTCTTC.

The V and J genes are TRBV15 and TRBJ1-4, with D hard to call. V was clipped by 0 bases and J by 10 bases, with 21 bases between them. Germline V lookup: CDR1 LNHNV, CDR2 YYDKDF (reference sequence). The CDR3 totals 17 residues. For the CDR3, the DNA is TGTGCCACCAGCAGAGAACTGACCGACCTCAGAAGGGCAAAACTGTTTTTT. Encoded protein: CATSRELTDLRRAKLFF. Full variable domain (rest looked up from reference TRBV15 and TRBJ1-4): DAMVIQNPRYQVTQFGKPVTLSCSQTLNHNVMYWYQQKSSQAPKLLFHYYDKDFNNEADTPDNFQSRRPNTSFCFLDIRSPGLGDTAMYLCATSRELTDLRRAKLFFGSGTQLSVL.

About this clone itself: One end of the junction does not line up with germline, which may come from a read error. V is TRBV29-1 and J is TRBJ1-2; no definite D call. Germline V gene data show CDR1 as SQVTM and CDR2 as ANQGSEA. CDR3 length: 11 amino acids. CDR3 amino acids: CSVADGLGSPF. The CDR3 nucleotides read TGCAGCGTTGCAGATGGACTCGGGTCCCCGTTC.

The genes are TRBV28 and TRBJ2-2; no firm D call. Trimming stripped 2 bases from V and 0 bases from J, with 7 bases between. Germline CDR1 MDHEN, CDR2 SYDVKM. The CDR3 extends over 15 amino acids. The CDR3 here is CASSLRASNTGELFF. CDR3 bases: TGTGCCAGCAGTTTACGGGCTTCGAACACCGGGGAGCTGTTTTTT. Based on the CDR3 plus reference TRBV28 and TRBJ2-2, the full variable domain is DVKVTQSSRYLVKRTGEKVFLECVQDMDHENMFWYRQDPGLGLRLIYFSYDVKMKEKGDIPEGYSVSREKKERFSLILESASTNQTSMYLCASSLRASNTGELFFGEGSRLTVL.

The chain links TRBV7-4 to TRBJ2-3, with no clear D. This CDR3 comprises 14 residues. In germline, CDR1 is SGHVT, CDR2 SQSDAQ. V was pared by 5 bases and J by 3 bases, with 12 bases between. CDR3 region: CASSPGPLTDTQYF. In DNA, the CDR3 is TGTGCCAGCAGCCCAGGTCCTTTGACAGATACGCAGTATTTT.

This clone has only one observation. Other DNA sequences in the sample encode the same CDR3. V and J are TRBV5-4 and TRBJ2-7; D call uncertain. V gave up 0 bases and J gave up 3 bases, with 4 bases separating them. From germline, CDR1 is SGHNT and CDR2 YYREEE (reference sequence). This CDR3 is 12 amino acids long. The CDR3 loop is CASSLGGYEQYF. The CDR3, as DNA: TGTGCCAGCAGCTTGGGGGGCTACGAGCAGTACTTC.

The genes are TRBV5-8 and TRBJ2-3; D perhaps matches TRBD1 (6 bases). The CDR3 sequence is 14 residues long. The germline V gene has CDR1 SGHTS and CDR2 YDEGEE. V was shortened by 4 bases and J by 2 bases, with 11 bases between the two germline ends. The CDR3 loop is CASSRTEYTDTQYF. CDR3 nucleotide sequence: TGTGCCAGCAGCCGGACAGAGTACACAGATACGCAGTATTTT.

The rearrangement joins TRBV4-1 to TRBJ2-4; possibly TRBD1 for D (6 bases). Deletions cut 3 bases from V and 2 bases from J, with 14 bases between. Germline lookup yields CDR1 MGHRA and CDR2 YSYEKL. This CDR3 is built from 16 residues. The CDR3, as DNA: TGCGCCAGCAGCCACTACAGGGCAGGGACCAAAAACATTCAGTACTTC. Amino acid sequence: CASSHYRAGTKNIQYF.

The V gene is TRBV11-2, the J gene TRBJ2-7, with a possible D match to TRBD1 (6 bases). The CDR3 extends over 14 amino acids. Trimming pared 2 bases from V and 2 bases from J, leaving 10 bases between. Germline V gene data show CDR1 as SGHAT and CDR2 as FQNNGV. CDR3 sequence (DNA): TGTGCCAGCAGCTTAAAGCACAGGGCCTACGAGCAGTACTTC. This codes for CASSLKHRAYEQYF.

The chain employs TRBV7-2 and TRBJ2-4; possibly TRBD2 for D (7 bases). Germline V CDR1 and CDR2: SGHTA, FQGNSA. V lost 1 base to trimming and J lost 8 bases, with 18 bases between them. The CDR3 runs 16 residues. The CDR3 spells CASSLDRGRARDIQYF. CDR3 DNA: TGTGCCAGCAGCTTAGATAGGGGGAGGGCGAGGGACATTCAGTACTTC.